Following are 11 T cell receptor beta chains from one sample sequenced in a study of T-cell memory formation after mild COVID-19. From the 5' RACE reads, TCRdb called clonotypes with MiXCR, one entry per CDR3 protein. The sample has over 95,000 distinct CDR3 sequences, about 20% seen once. Sample: PBMCs or a T cell subset sorted from them (not recorded which). The receptor set was obtained from a man between 18 and 35 years old who had mild COVID-19 (a few samples of this study predate the infection). Cell type and time point are not known.

The sample holds a few counts of this clonotype. This chain links TRBV7-6 with TRBJ2-1; 14 bases map to TRBD2. There are 17 residues in the CDR3. V was clipped by 5 bases and J by 2 bases; unmatched bases: 5. Per germline, CDR1 SGHVS and CDR2 FNYEAQ. In nucleotides, the CDR3 is TGTGCCAGCAGCGCGGGACTAGCGGGGGACACCTACAATGAGCAGTTCTTC. Its protein product is CASSAGLAGDTYNEQFF.

This clonotype was counted a few times. CDR3 coding DNA: TGTGCCAGCAGCTTAGGGACCTATTTGGCCAAGACCCAGTACTTC. Amino acids: CASSLGTYLAKTQYF. The rearrangement uses TRBV7-6 and TRBJ2-5; D unclear. This CDR3 is 15 amino acids long. The germline gives CDR1 SGHVS, CDR2 FNYEAQ. V lost 1 base, J lost 6 bases, and 15 bases lay in between.

This clonotype was counted a few times. CDR3 DNA sequence: TGCGCCAGCAGCCAAGATTTCCTAGGCTACAATGAGCAGTTCTTC. It encodes CASSQDFLGYNEQFF. This rearrangement joins TRBV4-3 to TRBJ2-1; D is unresolved. CDR1 and CDR2 from the germline V gene are LGHNA and YSLEER. The CDR3 length is 15 residues. V was cut by 0 bases and J by 3 bases, with 9 bases left in between.

A few counts support this clonotype. The chain carries TRBV5-3 and TRBJ2-7; D not certain. TRBV5-3 is identified as an open reading frame with a role that is uncertain. The CDR3 sequence is 10 residues long. Deletions cut 5 bases from V and 6 bases from J, with 6 bases between. The CDR3 DNA reads TGTGCCAGAAGAATTGCCGAGCAGTACGTC. This translates into CARRIAEQYV.

V is TRBV30 and J is TRBJ2-2; D unclear. This CDR3 has 14 amino acids. The germline gives CDR1 GTSNPN, CDR2 SVGIG (reference sequence). The ends were cut back, 2 bases at V and 3 bases at J, with 10 bases in the middle. The CDR3 DNA is TGTGCCTGGAGTAAGAGGCGTGACACCGGGGAGCTGTTTTTT. It codes for CAWSKRRDTGELFF.

The CDR3 nucleotides read TGTGCCAGCAGCCAAGAGGACAGGGGGCTCGAAAAACTGTTTTTT. Protein: CASSQEDRGLEKLFF. The chain carries TRBV7-9 and TRBJ1-4, with TRBD1 matching 11 bases. The germline V gene encodes CDR1 SEHNR and CDR2 FQNEAQ (reference sequence). The V and J ends lost 5 bases and 8 bases, in that order; junction bases with no gene match: 7. CDR3 length: 15 residues.

The gene calls are TRBV9 and TRBJ2-7; D is possibly TRBD1 or TRBD2 (6 bases each). The CDR3 is 13 amino acids. The germline gives CDR1 SGDLS, CDR2 YYNGEE. The ends were cut back, 3 bases at V and 6 bases at J, with 13 bases in the middle. For the CDR3, the DNA is TGTGCCAGCAGCGGAACTCGGGGGCCCGAGCAGTACTTC. Its translation: CASSGTRGPEQYF.

V and J are TRBV29-1 and TRBJ2-1, with D tentatively TRBD2 (6 bases). Germline loops: CDR1 SQVTM, CDR2 ANQGSEA. There are 15 residues in the CDR3. Trimming stripped 7 bases from V and 0 bases from J, with 16 bases between. DNA of the CDR3: TGCAGCGCCCCCGGCGGGGTGAGCTCCTACAATGAGCAGTTCTTC. Encoded protein: CSAPGGVSSYNEQFF.

The gene calls are TRBV4-2 and TRBJ2-1; 8 bases match TRBD2. There are 16 residues in the CDR3. Trimming removed 0 bases from V and 7 bases from J; junction bases left unmatched: 8. Germline CDR1 reads LGHNA; CDR2 reads YNFKEQ. The CDR3 bases are TGTGCCAGCAGCCAAGATCGGGCTAGCGGGTGGAATGAGCAGTTCTTC. It specifies CASSQDRASGWNEQFF.

The chain combines TRBV4-1 with TRBJ2-5, with D unclear. V lost 2 bases and J lost 1, with 14 bases in between. CDR1 MGHRA and CDR2 YSYEKL come from the germline V gene. This CDR3 has 16 amino acids. The CDR3 loop reads CASSQNQNSIQETQYF. The CDR3, as DNA: TGCGCCAGCAGCCAAAACCAAAACAGTATCCAAGAGACCCAGTACTTC.

This clonotype was picked up a small number of times. The chain combines TRBV5-1 with TRBJ2-7, with TRBD1 matching over 9 bases. After removal of 0 bases from V and 1 base from J, the junction contained 5 bases not matched to a gene. The CDR3 consists of 16 residues. Germline CDR1 and CDR2: SGHRS and YFSETQ. CDR3 protein: CASSLETGGLSYEQYF. DNA for the CDR3: TGCGCCAGCAGCTTGGAAACAGGGGGCTTGTCCTACGAGCAGTACTTC.